The next 23 T cell receptor beta chains were all read from a single sample in a study of shared clonotypes between healthy human individuals. Assay: immunoSEQ multiplex PCR; the TCRdb copy retains only in-frame clones and omits some. The sample has more than 400,000 clones, about 85% seen once. The sequencing sample was made of PBMCs. Receptors were obtained from a woman aged 40 to 50 in good health. Some clones in this sample may be carry-over from other donors' samples.

This chain uses TRBV7-9 with TRBJ2-3; perhaps TRBD2 as D (5 bases). Germline V gene data show CDR1 as SEHNR and CDR2 as FQNEAQ (reference sequence). V dropped 5 bases and J dropped 0 bases, with 18 bases sitting between them. CDR3 length equals 17 residues. Written as DNA, the CDR3 is TGTGCCAGCAGCCCGAGGGTCGGGCGGTCTAGCACAGATACGCAGTATTTT. Encoded protein: CASSPRVGRSSTDTQYF.

The chain couples TRBV7-9 to TRBJ2-3; 9 bases map to TRBD1. The germline V gene has CDR1 SEHNR and CDR2 FQNEAQ (reference sequence). The ends lost 6 bases at V and 7 bases at J; junction bases unmatched: 8. This CDR3 has 14 amino acids. The CDR3 sequence: CASSQQGARHTQYF. The DNA for the CDR3 is TGTGCCAGCAGTCAACAGGGGGCGCGTCATACGCAGTATTTT.

The chain links TRBV27 to TRBJ2-3; 7 bases match TRBD2. V trimming: 5 bases; J trimming: 3 bases; junction bases outside the gene matches: 14. The CDR3 is 17 residues long. CDR1 MNHEY and CDR2 SMNVEV come from the germline V gene (reference sequence). The CDR3 DNA reads TGTGCCAGCAGTATTGGGATTGGGGGAGGGCGTACAGATACGCAGTATTTT. Encoded protein: CASSIGIGGGRTDTQYF.

This sequence joins TRBV9 and TRBJ2-7; TRBD2 matches at 7 bases. This CDR3 has 13 residues. V lost 0 bases and J lost 5; bases outside the gene matches: 2. Germline values: CDR1 SGDLS, CDR2 YYNGEE. The CDR3 is CASSVGSGNEQYF. Here the CDR3 DNA reads TGTGCCAGCAGCGTAGGAAGCGGGAACGAGCAGTACTTC.

This CDR3 reads CAISEGQYQETQYF. CDR3 coding DNA: TGTGCCATCAGTGAGGGTCAGTACCAAGAGACCCAGTACTTC. The rearrangement joins TRBV10-3 to TRBJ2-5; D call uncertain. Germline-derived CDR1 and CDR2 are ENHRY and SYGVKD. The CDR3 runs to 14 residues. Trimming left V 2 bases short and J 0 bases short, with 7 bases between.

The chain carries TRBV25-1 and TRBJ2-1; TRBD2 aligns across 13 bases. The CDR3 has 15 residues. Germline V gene data show CDR1 as MGHDK and CDR2 as SYGVNS. V trimming: 4 bases; J trimming: 8 bases; junction bases outside the gene matches: 5. CDR3 amino acids: CASSVLAGGPHEQFF. In nucleotides, the CDR3 is TGTGCCAGCAGTGTACTAGCGGGAGGGCCCCATGAGCAGTTCTTC.

V is TRBV27 and J is TRBJ1-4; TRBD1 is a possible D gene (6 bases). CDR3 length: 14 residues. The V gene's germline CDR1 is MNHEY and CDR2 SMNVEV (reference sequence). V dropped 8 bases and J dropped 7 bases, with 17 bases sitting between them. The CDR3 loop is CASRKAQGGEKLFF. In nucleotides, the CDR3 is TGTGCCAGCCGCAAGGCACAGGGTGGTGAAAAACTGTTTTTT.

The chain uses TRBV9 and TRBJ2-2, with 10 bases identical to TRBD1. CDR1 is SGDLS and CDR2 is YYNGEE in the germline V gene. Losses at the gene ends were 4 bases for V and 5 bases for J; bases not matched to a gene: 8. The CDR3 runs to 16 residues. The chain's CDR3 is CASSPRDRGWTGELFF. The CDR3 nucleotides read TGTGCCAGCAGCCCCCGGGACAGGGGATGGACCGGGGAGCTGTTTTTT.

On this clone itself: A much larger clone sits a single nucleotide away, making a read error possible. Other nucleotide sequences from this sample produce the same CDR3. The chain joins TRBV7-7 to TRBJ2-1; D not certain. CDR1 and CDR2 from the germline V gene are SSHAT and FNYEAQ (reference sequence). CDR3 length equals 16 residues. Here the CDR3 DNA reads TGTGCTAGCAGCCCTACCTCAGCTGGAGTTGGGAATGAGCAGTTCTTC. Protein: CASSPTSAGVGNEQFF.

The sample holds a few counts of this clone. This chain joins TRBV25-1 and TRBJ2-7; 11 bases map to TRBD2. The CDR3 consists of 16 residues. CDR1 MGHDK and CDR2 SYGVNS come from the germline V gene. The J segment lost 3 bases and the V segment lost 6 bases, leaving 10 bases of the junction unmatched. The CDR3, as DNA: TGTGCCAGCAGCCTTGGGGACCTAGCGGGAGGCTACGAGCAGTACTTC. Translated, it gives CASSLGDLAGGYEQYF.

This clone was seen once. The genes are TRBV28 and TRBJ2-3; 9 nucleotides align to TRBD2. CDR1 MDHEN and CDR2 SYDVKM come from the germline V gene. V trimming: 6 bases; J trimming: 2 bases; junction bases outside the gene matches: 6. The CDR3 is 15 amino acids. The CDR3 loop reads CASSGGGEPTDTQYF. In DNA form, the CDR3 reads TGTGCCAGCAGCGGCGGGGGGGAACCCACAGATACGCAGTATTTT. The entire variable domain, with the rest obtained from reference TRBV28 and TRBJ2-3, is as follows: DVKVTQSSRYLVKRTGEKVFLECVQDMDHENMFWYRQDPGLGLRLIYFSYDVKMKEKGDIPEGYSVSREKKERFSLILESASTNQTSMYLCASSGGGEPTDTQYFGPGTRLTVL.

This chain links TRBV29-1 with TRBJ2-5, with D perhaps TRBD1 (6 bases). Deletions cut 3 bases from V and 1 base from J, with 12 bases between. CDR1 and CDR2 from the germline V gene are SQVTM and ANQGSEA. The CDR3 runs 14 residues. In DNA form, the CDR3 reads TGCAGCGTTGATATCGCAGGGGTCCAAGAGACCCAGTACTTC. It yields the protein CSVDIAGVQETQYF.

The V call is TRBV4-3, the J call TRBJ2-1, with TRBD2 identical over 12 bases. CDR3 length: 17 amino acids. CDR1 LGHNA and CDR2 YSLEER come from the germline V gene. V gave up 1 base and J gave up 4 bases; unmatched junction bases: 5. The CDR3 DNA reads TGCGCCAGCAGCCAAGCCACCGGACTAGCGGGGTACAATGAGCAGTTCTTC. This codes for CASSQATGLAGYNEQFF.

The V and J genes are TRBV28 and TRBJ2-5; 10 bases line up with TRBD1. This CDR3 contains 15 residues. Germline assignment: CDR1 MDHEN and CDR2 SYDVKM. Trimming took 5 bases from V and 3 from J; bases not matched to a gene: 6. The CDR3 nucleotides read TGTGCCAGCAGTCCGGCCGGGACAGGGGAAGAGACCCAGTACTTC. This sequence encodes CASSPAGTGEETQYF.

This chain connects TRBV18 to TRBJ1-4, with D possibly being TRBD1 (6 bases). The V end was cut by 6 bases, the J end by 3 bases, with 11 bases between. Germline V gene data show CDR1 as KGHSH and CDR2 as LQKENI. The CDR3 is 14 residues long. The CDR3 DNA follows: TGTGCCAGCTCTGAACAGGGCCCTAATGAAAAACTGTTTTTT. Protein product: CASSEQGPNEKLFF.

With regard to this clone: A single base is all that separates this from a far larger clone, so a read error is likely. The conserved phenylalanine or tryptophan is not found at the CDR3 terminus, so this likely reflects a read error. The V call is TRBV5-6, the J call TRBJ1-2, with a weak D call TRBD1 (5 bases). From germline, CDR1 is SGHDT and CDR2 YYEEEE. V gave up 9 bases and J gave up 0 bases, with 18 bases separating them. This CDR3 has 15 residues. The CDR3 coding sequence is TGTGCCACCCGAAGACAGTCGCGGGCTAACTATGGCTACACCTTA. Translated: CATRRQSRANYGYTL.

The chain employs TRBV10-3 and TRBJ2-1; D gene unclear. V was cut by 6 bases and J by 0 bases, with 18 bases left in between. The length of the CDR3 is 17 residues. The germline V gene has CDR1 ENHRY and CDR2 SYGVKD. Here the CDR3 reads CAISLGTTDRSYNEQFF. The DNA of the CDR3 is TGTGCCATCAGCCTCGGAACGACGGACCGCTCCTACAATGAGCAGTTCTTC.

This chain uses TRBV10-3 with TRBJ1-4; TRBD1 aligns across 7 bases. CDR1 ENHRY and CDR2 SYGVKD come from the germline V gene. V lost 2 bases and J lost 4; bases outside the gene matches: 1. The CDR3 extends over 14 amino acids. The CDR3 DNA reads TGTGCCATCAGTGAGGGACAGGATAATGAAAAACTGTTTTTT. It specifies CAISEGQDNEKLFF.

This clone was seen a handful of times. CDR3 sequence reads: CASSVAAGGRYGYTF. The CDR3, as DNA: TGTGCCAGCAGCGTAGCGGCAGGGGGACGCTATGGCTACACCTTC. V usage is TRBV9 and J usage is TRBJ1-2; TRBD1 agrees at 7 bases. This CDR3 spans 15 amino acids. CDR1 SGDLS and CDR2 YYNGEE come from the germline V gene. Trimming took 0 bases from V and 4 from J; bases not matched to a gene: 6.

This clone has a count of ten or more. The V gene is TRBV4-2, the J gene TRBJ2-5; 9 bases are a match to TRBD1. The CDR3 consists of 15 residues. V was pared by 5 bases and J by 11 bases, with 15 bases of the junction left unmatched. CDR1 LGHNA and CDR2 YNFKEQ come from the germline V gene. In DNA form, the CDR3 reads TGTGCCAGCAGCACCCGGGACAGGGAAGGGCGGGAGCAGTACTTC. Encoded protein: CASSTRDREGREQYF.

This clone was seen a single time. The chain uses TRBV27 and TRBJ2-7; 13 nucleotides match TRBD2. The length of the CDR3 is 15 residues. The trim removed 5 bases at V and 7 bases at J, leaving 8 bases unmatched. The germline CDR1 and CDR2 sequences are MNHEY and SMNVEV (reference sequence). This chain's CDR3 is CASSPRLAGGGEQYF. DNA for the CDR3: TGTGCCAGCAGTCCCCGACTAGCGGGAGGTGGGGAGCAGTACTTC.

In DNA, the CDR3 is TGTGCCACCGGATCCGACTCGGCAGGGGCCAACGTCCTGACTTTC. Its protein product is CATGSDSAGANVLTF. The chain carries TRBV6-1 and TRBJ2-6; no definite D call. The germline V gene has CDR1 MNHNS and CDR2 SASEGT. The ends were cut back, 10 bases at V and 4 bases at J, with 17 bases in the middle. The CDR3 is 15 residues long.

This chain links TRBV5-1 with TRBJ1-1, with 7 bases identical to TRBD1. Germline V gene lookup returns CDR1 SGHRS and CDR2 YFSETQ. The CDR3 contains 15 residues. V lost 3 bases, J lost 2 bases, and 7 bases stayed unmatched. The CDR3 bases are TGCGCCAGCAGCTCGCTGGGACAGCAAAACACTGAAGCTTTCTTT. It yields the protein CASSSLGQQNTEAFF.